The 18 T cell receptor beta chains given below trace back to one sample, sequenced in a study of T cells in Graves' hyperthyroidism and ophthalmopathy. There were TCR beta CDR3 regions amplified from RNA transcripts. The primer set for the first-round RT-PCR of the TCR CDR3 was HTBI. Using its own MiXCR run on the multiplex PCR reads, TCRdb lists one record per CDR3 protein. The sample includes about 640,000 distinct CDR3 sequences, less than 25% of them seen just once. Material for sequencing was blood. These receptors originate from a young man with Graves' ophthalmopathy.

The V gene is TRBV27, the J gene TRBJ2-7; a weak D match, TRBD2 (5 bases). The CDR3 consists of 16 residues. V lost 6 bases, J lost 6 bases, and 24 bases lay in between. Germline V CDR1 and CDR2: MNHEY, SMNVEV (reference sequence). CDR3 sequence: CASSFSYRDAIGEQYF. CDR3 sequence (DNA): TGTGCCAGCAGCTTCTCCTACCGGGATGCGATAGGCGAGCAGTACTTC.

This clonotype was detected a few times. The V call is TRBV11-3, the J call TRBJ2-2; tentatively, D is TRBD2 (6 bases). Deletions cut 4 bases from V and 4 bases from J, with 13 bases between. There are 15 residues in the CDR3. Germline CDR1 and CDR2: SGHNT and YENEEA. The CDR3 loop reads CASSSRLEPTGELFF. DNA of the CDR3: TGTGCCAGCAGCTCCAGACTAGAGCCCACCGGGGAGCTGTTTTTT.

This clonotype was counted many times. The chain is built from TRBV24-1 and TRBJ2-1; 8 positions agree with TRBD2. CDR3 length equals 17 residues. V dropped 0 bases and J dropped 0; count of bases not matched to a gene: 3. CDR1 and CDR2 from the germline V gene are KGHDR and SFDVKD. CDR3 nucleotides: TGTGCCACCAGTGATTTGACTAGCGGAAGCTCCTACAATGAGCAGTTCTTC. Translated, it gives CATSDLTSGSSYNEQFF.

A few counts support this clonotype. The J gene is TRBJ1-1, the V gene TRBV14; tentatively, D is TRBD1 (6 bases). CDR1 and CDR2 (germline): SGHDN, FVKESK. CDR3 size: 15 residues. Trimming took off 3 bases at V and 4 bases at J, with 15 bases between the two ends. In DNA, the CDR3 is TGTGCCAGCAGCCAGTCGGGGGCGGGGGCCACTGAAGCTTTCTTT. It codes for CASSQSGAGATEAFF.

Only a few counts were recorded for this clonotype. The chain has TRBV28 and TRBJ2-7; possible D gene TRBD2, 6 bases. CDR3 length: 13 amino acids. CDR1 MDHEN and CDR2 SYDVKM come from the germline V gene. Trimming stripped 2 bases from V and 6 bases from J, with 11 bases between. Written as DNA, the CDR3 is TGTGCCAGCAGTTTAGCGGGGTGGGGCGAGCAGTACTTC. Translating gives CASSLAGWGEQYF.

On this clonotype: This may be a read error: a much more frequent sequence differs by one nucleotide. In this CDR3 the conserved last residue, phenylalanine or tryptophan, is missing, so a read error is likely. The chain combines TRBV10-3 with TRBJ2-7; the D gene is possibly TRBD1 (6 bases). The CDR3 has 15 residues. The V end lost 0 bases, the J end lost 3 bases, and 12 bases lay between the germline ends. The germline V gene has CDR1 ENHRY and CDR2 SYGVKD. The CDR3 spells CAISESRQGFYEQYS. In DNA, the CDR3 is TGTGCCATCAGTGAGTCGCGCCAGGGGTTCTACGAGCAGTACTCC.

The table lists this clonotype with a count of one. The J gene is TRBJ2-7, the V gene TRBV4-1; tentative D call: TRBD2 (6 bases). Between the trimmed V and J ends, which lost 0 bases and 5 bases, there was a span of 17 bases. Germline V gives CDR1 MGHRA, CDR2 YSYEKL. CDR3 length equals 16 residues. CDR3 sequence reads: CASSQEPPEGHDEQYF. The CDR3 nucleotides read TGCGCCAGCAGCCAAGAGCCCCCGGAGGGCCACGACGAGCAGTACTTC.

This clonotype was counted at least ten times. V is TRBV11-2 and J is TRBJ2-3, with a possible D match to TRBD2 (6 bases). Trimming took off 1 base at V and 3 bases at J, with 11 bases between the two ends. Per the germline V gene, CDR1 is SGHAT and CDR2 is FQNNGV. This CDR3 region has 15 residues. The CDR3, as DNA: TGTGCCAGCAGCTTAGTGACTAGAAAGACAGATACGCAGTATTTT. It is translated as CASSLVTRKTDTQYF.

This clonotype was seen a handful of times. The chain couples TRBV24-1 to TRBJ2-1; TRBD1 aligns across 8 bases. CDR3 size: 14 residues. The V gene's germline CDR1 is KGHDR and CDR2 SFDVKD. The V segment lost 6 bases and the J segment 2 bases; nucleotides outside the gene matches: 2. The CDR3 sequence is CATSPGQAYNEQFF. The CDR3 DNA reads TGTGCCACCAGTCCGGGACAGGCCTACAATGAGCAGTTCTTC.

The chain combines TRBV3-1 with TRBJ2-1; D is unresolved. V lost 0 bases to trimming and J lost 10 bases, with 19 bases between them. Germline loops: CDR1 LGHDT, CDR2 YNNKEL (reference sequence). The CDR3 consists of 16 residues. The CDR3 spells CASSQDIRTGPIEQFF. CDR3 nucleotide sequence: TGTGCCAGCAGCCAAGATATCAGGACGGGCCCCATCGAGCAGTTCTTC.

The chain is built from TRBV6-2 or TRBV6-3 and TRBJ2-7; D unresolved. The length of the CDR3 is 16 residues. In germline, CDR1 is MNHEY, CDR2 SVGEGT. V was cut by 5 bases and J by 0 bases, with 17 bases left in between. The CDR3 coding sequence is TGTGCCAGCAGTGGTCTAATCGGGTCAAGCTCCTACGAGCAGTACTTC. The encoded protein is CASSGLIGSSSYEQYF.

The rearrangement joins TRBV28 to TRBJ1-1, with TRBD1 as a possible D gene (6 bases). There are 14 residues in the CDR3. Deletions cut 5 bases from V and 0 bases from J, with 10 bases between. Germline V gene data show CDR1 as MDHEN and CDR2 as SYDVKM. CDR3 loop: CASSTDRMNTEAFF. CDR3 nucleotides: TGTGCCAGCAGTACCGACAGGATGAACACTGAAGCTTTCTTT.

This CDR3 reads CASSRGSGIKETQYF. The CDR3 nucleotides are TGTGCCAGCAGCCGGGGAAGCGGGATAAAAGAGACCCAGTACTTC. This rearrangement joins TRBV9 to TRBJ2-5, with 7 nucleotides matching TRBD2. In germline, CDR1 is SGDLS, CDR2 YYNGEE. After removal of 4 bases from V and 3 bases from J, the junction contained 9 bases not matched to a gene. This CDR3 has 15 residues. Supplemented by reference TRBV9 and TRBJ2-5, the full variable domain reads DSGVTQTPKHLITATGQRVTLRCSPRSGDLSVYWYQQSLDQGLQFLIQYYNGEERAKGNILERFSAQQFPDLHSELNLSSLELGDSALYFCASSRGSGIKETQYFGPGTRLLVL.

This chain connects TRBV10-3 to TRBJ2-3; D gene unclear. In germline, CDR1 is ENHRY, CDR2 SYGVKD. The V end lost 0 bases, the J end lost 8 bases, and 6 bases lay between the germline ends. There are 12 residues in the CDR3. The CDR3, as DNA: TGTGCCATCAGTGAGTCGACCAGTACGCAGTATTTT. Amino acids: CAISESTSTQYF.

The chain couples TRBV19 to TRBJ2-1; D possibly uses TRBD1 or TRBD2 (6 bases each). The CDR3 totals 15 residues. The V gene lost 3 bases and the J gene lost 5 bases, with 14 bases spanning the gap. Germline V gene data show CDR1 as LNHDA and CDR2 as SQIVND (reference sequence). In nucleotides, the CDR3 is TGTGCCAGTAGTATTACCGGGGGCGATCACAATGAGCAGTTCTTC. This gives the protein CASSITGGDHNEQFF.

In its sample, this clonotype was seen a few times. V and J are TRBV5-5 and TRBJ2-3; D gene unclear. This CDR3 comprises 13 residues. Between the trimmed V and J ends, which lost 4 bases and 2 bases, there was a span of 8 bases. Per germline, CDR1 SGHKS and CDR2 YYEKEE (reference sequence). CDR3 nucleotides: TGTGCCAGCAGCATGTATATCACAGATACGCAGTATTTT. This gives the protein CASSMYITDTQYF.

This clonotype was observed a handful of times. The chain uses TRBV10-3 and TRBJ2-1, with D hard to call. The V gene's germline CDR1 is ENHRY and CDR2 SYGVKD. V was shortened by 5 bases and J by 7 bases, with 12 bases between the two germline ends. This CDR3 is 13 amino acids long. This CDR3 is CAISSVLGNEQFF. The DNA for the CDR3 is TGTGCCATCAGTTCGGTCCTTGGGAATGAGCAGTTCTTC.

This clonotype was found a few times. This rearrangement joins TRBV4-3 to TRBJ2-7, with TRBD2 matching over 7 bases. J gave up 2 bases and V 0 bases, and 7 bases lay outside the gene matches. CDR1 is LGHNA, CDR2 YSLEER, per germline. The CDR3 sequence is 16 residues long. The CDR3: CASSQELAGAPYEQYF. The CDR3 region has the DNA TGCGCCAGCAGCCAAGAACTGGCGGGAGCACCCTACGAGCAGTACTTC.